This T cell receptor beta chain came from a study of T cell repertoires in cytomegalovirus infection. Study overall: CMV infection together with matching HLA type was indicated by public TCR beta signatures. Overall study findings and caveats: Dominant in the ex vivo response were TCR beta clonotypes restricted by HLA-C and specific for CMV. Cumulative public TCR beta family frequency identified CMV carriers with the relevant HLA.

TCRdb reanalysed the reads using MiXCR and keeps one entry per CDR3 protein. Of around 450,000 distinct CDR3 sequences detected, approximately 11% appear once; the ten largest clones hold 10% to 13%. The table lists this clonotype with many counts. Its antigen is unknown. The receptor comes from a human donor in good health (CMV status not recorded). Some clones in this sample may be carry-over from other donors' samples. The source material was PBMCs.

Here the CDR3 reads CASSFPSGGFGETQYF. Here the CDR3 DNA reads TGCGCCAGCAGCTTTCCTAGCGGGGGCTTCGGGGAGACCCAGTACTTC. The V call is TRBV5-1, the J call TRBJ2-5, with 10 bases fitting TRBD2. V was pared by 2 bases and J by 5 bases, with 9 bases of the junction left unmatched. The CDR3 sequence is 16 residues long. The germline gives CDR1 SGHRS, CDR2 YFSETQ.